These 27 T cell receptor beta chains came from one sample sequenced in a study of T cell responses to AZD1222 COVID-19 vaccine. TCRdb keeps only in-frame clones here, not all; method: immunoSEQ multiplex PCR. The sample contains about 100,000 clones, approximately 87% of which appear only once. Sequencing was performed on peripheral blood, taken on day 0 of MenACWY control vaccination. The receptors shown here come from an adult in good health.

Here the CDR3 reads CASRTGGYGYTF. The CDR3 DNA sequence: TGTGCCAGCAGGACAGGTGGCTATGGCTACACCTTC. V is TRBV6-1 and J is TRBJ1-2; D is possibly TRBD1 (6 bases). The germline V gene has CDR1 MNHNS and CDR2 SASEGT. The CDR3 covers 12 residues. Trimming removed 6 bases at V and 4 bases at J, with 9 bases between.

The chain combines TRBV19 with TRBJ2-4, with 7 positions matching TRBD2. Germline-derived CDR1 and CDR2 are LNHDA and SQIVND (reference sequence). The J segment lost 0 bases and the V segment lost 5 bases, leaving 13 bases of the junction unmatched. CDR3 length equals 18 residues. The CDR3 DNA is TGTGCCAGTAGTTCCCAGCGGGACTTACTCCTAGCCAAAAACATTCAGTACTTC. This sequence encodes CASSSQRDLLLAKNIQYF.

J is TRBJ1-2 and V is TRBV24-1; 10 bases fit TRBD1. The CDR3 has 14 residues. In germline, CDR1 is KGHDR, CDR2 SFDVKD. Trimming cost V 2 bases and J 11 bases; bases outside gene matches: 7. In nucleotides, the CDR3 is TGTGCCACCAGTGATTCCGGGACAGGGGACGATTACACCTTC. This encodes CATSDSGTGDDYTF.

This clone was picked up a small number of times. Other nucleotide sequences from this sample produce the same CDR3. This rearrangement joins TRBV7-2 to TRBJ2-3, with 7 bases identical to TRBD1. The CDR3 consists of 13 residues. V lost 5 bases, J lost 5 bases, and 4 bases stayed unmatched. The germline V gene encodes CDR1 SGHTA and CDR2 FQGNSA. The CDR3 is CASSPRDRDTQYF. In DNA form, the CDR3 reads TGTGCCAGCAGCCCCCGGGACAGAGATACGCAGTATTTT.

J is TRBJ1-6 and V is TRBV19, with D unclear. Between the trimmed V and J ends, which lost 9 bases and 4 bases, there was a span of 7 bases. The CDR3 contains 12 residues. Germline assignment: CDR1 LNHDA and CDR2 SQIVND (reference sequence). The CDR3 is CASREYNSPLHF. The CDR3 nucleotides are TGTGCCAGCCGGGAATATAATTCACCCCTCCACTTT.

The gene calls are TRBV19 and TRBJ2-1; either TRBD1 or TRBD2 may supply D (5 bases each). CDR3 size: 15 residues. V shed 5 bases and J shed 2 bases, with 13 bases lying between them. Germline CDR1 is LNHDA and CDR2 is SQIVND (reference sequence). CDR3 region: CASSSRDGAYNEQFF. The CDR3 region has the DNA TGTGCCAGTAGTTCCCGGGACGGGGCCTACAATGAGCAGTTCTTC.

This clone has more than one count but fewer than ten. The chain couples TRBV28 to TRBJ2-2, with 10 bases fitting TRBD1. The CDR3 is 15 amino acids. V trimming: 6 bases; J trimming: 6 bases; junction bases outside the gene matches: 7. Germline V gives CDR1 MDHEN, CDR2 SYDVKM. The CDR3 loop reads CASRDRQGAAGELFF. CDR3 nucleotides: TGTGCCAGCAGGGACCGACAGGGGGCCGCCGGGGAGCTGTTTTTT.

The sample holds one count of this clone. J is TRBJ1-4 and V is TRBV19, with D possibly TRBD1 on 5 matching bases. The CDR3 consists of 18 residues. CDR1 and CDR2 (germline): LNHDA, SQIVND (reference sequence). V lost 7 bases and J 0 bases, leaving 21 bases between the germline ends. The CDR3 loop is CASTPGVSGASTNEKLFF. The CDR3 bases are TGTGCCAGTACCCCGGGGGTATCTGGGGCCTCAACTAATGAAAAACTGTTTTTT.

The rearrangement uses TRBV5-1 and TRBJ2-1, with 9 bases lining up with TRBD2. Germline CDR1 and CDR2: SGHRS and YFSETQ. The V gene end was trimmed by 0 bases and the J gene end by 7 bases; junction bases not matched to a gene: 14. The CDR3 runs to 18 residues. The CDR3 sequence is CASSLAGYGLAGRNEQFF. The CDR3 DNA reads TGCGCCAGCAGCTTGGCGGGGTACGGCCTAGCGGGGAGAAATGAGCAGTTCTTC.

V gene TRBV7-8 combines with J gene TRBJ1-3; the D is unclear. The V end was cut by 4 bases, the J end by 0 bases, with 10 bases between. This CDR3 contains 15 residues. Germline CDR1 and CDR2: SGHVS and FQNEAQ. The CDR3: CASSSSGFSGNTIYF. CDR3 bases: TGTGCCAGCAGCTCTTCGGGCTTCTCTGGAAACACCATATATTTT.

This chain joins TRBV2 and TRBJ1-6; 7 bases fit TRBD1. V was clipped by 5 bases and J by 9 bases; unmatched bases: 10. Germline V lookup: CDR1 SNHLY, CDR2 FYNNEI. This CDR3 has 15 residues. The CDR3 is CASSPREGARSPLHF. CDR3 sequence (DNA): TGTGCCAGCAGTCCACGCGAGGGGGCGCGTTCACCCCTCCACTTT.

This clone is a singleton in its sample. The genes are TRBV6-1 and TRBJ1-1, with D hard to call. Germline V gene data show CDR1 as MNHNS and CDR2 as SASEGT. CDR3 length: 13 amino acids. Between the trimmed V and J ends, which lost 2 bases and 3 bases, there was a span of 7 bases. The CDR3 nucleotides are TGTGCCAGCAGTGAATGGCCGGACACTGAAGCTTTCTTT. Its protein is CASSEWPDTEAFF.

V usage is TRBV19 and J usage is TRBJ1-5, with TRBD1 matching 10 bases. The V gene end was trimmed by 3 bases and the J gene end by 5 bases; junction bases not matched to a gene: 10. Germline V gene data show CDR1 as LNHDA and CDR2 as SQIVND (reference sequence). The CDR3 contains 17 residues. As DNA, the CDR3 is TGTGCCAGTAGTATGATCGTCGGCGGGACAGGGGATCAGCCCCAGCATTTT. This codes for CASSMIVGGTGDQPQHF. The whole variable domain, filled in from reference TRBV19 and TRBJ1-5, reads DGGITQSPKYLFRKEGQNVTLSCEQNLNHDAMYWYRQDPGQGLRLIYYSQIVNDFQKGDIAEGYSVSREKKESFPLTVTSAQKNPTAFYLCASSMIVGGTGDQPQHFGDGTRLSIL.

Only a few counts were recorded for this clone. This chain uses TRBV28 with TRBJ2-7; 10 bases fit TRBD1. Germline values: CDR1 MDHEN, CDR2 SYDVKM. The junction had 7 bases not matched to a gene; V was cut back by 7 bases and J by 4 bases. The CDR3 is made up of 14 amino acids. This chain's CDR3 is CASTLSGQGYEQYF. CDR3 DNA sequence: TGTGCCAGCACCCTCTCGGGACAGGGGTACGAGCAGTACTTC.

CDR3 DNA sequence: TGTGCCAGTAGTATCGGCGGGGATGGGGATTCACCCCTCCACTTT. It yields the protein CASSIGGDGDSPLHF. The gene calls are TRBV19 and TRBJ1-6; D is unclear. The CDR3 loop spans 15 amino acids. CDR1 is LNHDA, CDR2 SQIVND, per germline (reference sequence). V lost 3 bases and J 8 bases, leaving 14 bases between the germline ends.

The rearrangement uses TRBV18 and TRBJ2-2, with D perhaps matching TRBD1 (6 bases). CDR3 size: 17 residues. Germline loops: CDR1 KGHSH, CDR2 LQKENI. V was cut by 3 bases and J by 4 bases, with 18 bases left in between. The CDR3 loop is CASSPSNPGHFTGELFF. The DNA for the CDR3 is TGTGCCAGCTCACCGTCTAATCCGGGACATTTCACCGGGGAGCTGTTTTTT.

The rearrangement joins TRBV7-7 to TRBJ2-2, with D perhaps matching TRBD2 (6 bases). V lost 0 bases to trimming and J lost 4 bases, with 9 bases between them. CDR1 is SSHAT, CDR2 FNYEAQ, per germline (reference sequence). The CDR3 runs to 15 residues. CDR3 DNA: TGTGCCAGCAGCTTAGCCCCTAGCGCCACCGGGGAGCTGTTTTTT. This translates into CASSLAPSATGELFF.

This chain joins TRBV28 and TRBJ1-6; D might be TRBD1 (5 bases). There are 14 residues in the CDR3. Trimming stripped 6 bases from V and 0 bases from J, with 6 bases between. Germline-derived CDR1 and CDR2 are MDHEN and SYDVKM. The chain's CDR3 is CASSDSSYNSPLHF. The CDR3 DNA sequence: TGTGCCAGCAGCGACAGCTCCTATAATTCACCCCTCCACTTT. Full variable domain (missing parts from reference TRBV28 and TRBJ1-6): DVKVTQSSRYLVKRTGEKVFLECVQDMDHENMFWYRQDPGLGLRLIYFSYDVKMKEKGDIPEGYSVSREKKERFSLILESASTNQTSMYLCASSDSSYNSPLHFGNGTRLTVT.

The chain employs TRBV28 and TRBJ2-5, with TRBD1 matching over 9 bases. Germline CDR1 MDHEN, CDR2 SYDVKM. The CDR3 is 15 residues long. Germline trimming cut 2 bases from V and 2 bases from J; bases unmatched to any gene: 3. The chain's CDR3 is CASSLPGTGQETQYF. The DNA for the CDR3 is TGTGCCAGCAGTTTACCAGGGACAGGGCAAGAGACCCAGTACTTC.

The chain joins TRBV5-8 to TRBJ2-5; D is undetermined. This CDR3 has 15 amino acids. Trimming removed 4 bases at V and 4 bases at J, with 17 bases between. Germline CDR1 and CDR2: SGHTS and YDEGEE. The CDR3 spells CASSHRVGWGETQYF. CDR3 sequence (DNA): TGTGCCAGCAGCCATCGGGTCGGGTGGGGAGAGACCCAGTACTTC.

The rearrangement joins TRBV28 to TRBJ2-7; unclear D gene. The ends were cut back, 2 bases at V and 5 bases at J, with 16 bases in the middle. This CDR3 has 15 residues. Looked up from germline, CDR1 is MDHEN and CDR2 is SYDVKM. The CDR3 loop reads CASSLLDPMIDEQYF. The DNA of the CDR3 is TGTGCCAGCAGTTTACTGGACCCCATGATCGACGAGCAGTACTTC.

The rearrangement joins TRBV19 to TRBJ1-4, with D uncertain. This CDR3 has 14 amino acids. Germline V gene sequence: CDR1 LNHDA, CDR2 SQIVND (reference sequence). Trimming removed 3 bases at V and 6 bases at J, with 11 bases between. This CDR3 reads CASSMRRSDEKLFF. Here the CDR3 DNA reads TGTGCCAGTAGTATGCGACGGTCCGATGAAAAACTGTTTTTT.

This clone appeared once. Sequence at one end of the junction differs from germline and may be a read error. This chain uses TRBV7-2 with TRBJ2-7, with D perhaps TRBD1 or TRBD2 (5 bases each). Germline V gene data show CDR1 as SGHTA and CDR2 as FQGNSA. The CDR3 consists of 10 residues. The CDR3 DNA follows: TGTGCCAGCAGCTACCGGGACCCGAGGTGG. It yields the protein CASSYRDPRW. The whole variable domain, filled in from reference TRBV7-2 and TRBJ2-7, reads GAGVSQSPSNKVTEKGKDVELRCDPISGHTALYWYRQSLGQGLEFLIYFQGNSAPDKSGLPSDRFSAERTGGSVSTLTIQRTQQEDSAVYLCASSYRDPRWGPGTRLTVT.

The J gene is TRBJ2-2, the V gene TRBV5-4, with TRBD2 matching over 13 bases. Trimming took 2 bases from V and 7 from J; bases not matched to a gene: 8. The germline gives CDR1 SGHNT, CDR2 YYREEE (reference sequence). The CDR3 covers 17 residues. CDR3 protein: CASSLGGLAGDVGELFF. CDR3 nucleotides: TGTGCCAGCAGCTTAGGAGGACTAGCGGGAGATGTCGGGGAGCTGTTTTTT.

The chain uses TRBV19 and TRBJ1-2, with a possible D match to TRBD1 (6 bases). Germline values: CDR1 LNHDA, CDR2 SQIVND (reference sequence). Trimming took 2 bases from V and 7 from J, leaving 14 bases between them. CDR3 length: 14 residues. For the CDR3, the DNA is TGTGCCAGTAGTATAAAGGGGGGCGCCGGTGGCTACACCTTC. It codes for CASSIKGGAGGYTF.

The chain links TRBV2 to TRBJ2-2; D gene ambiguous. V lost 2 bases to trimming and J lost 6 bases, with 10 bases between them. The CDR3 length is 14 residues. Germline V gives CDR1 SNHLY, CDR2 FYNNEI. CDR3 sequence (DNA): TGTGCCAGCAGTGAACGATGGGGTCCCGGGGAGCTGTTTTTT. Its protein product is CASSERWGPGELFF.

This sequence joins TRBV6-2 or TRBV6-3 and TRBJ2-7; the D is unclear. CDR1 is MNHEY and CDR2 is SVGEGT in the germline V gene. Deletions cut 6 bases from V and 7 bases from J, with 16 bases between. The length of the CDR3 is 13 residues. CDR3 nucleotide sequence: TGTGCCAGCAGCCAGTCTTACGGTACGGAGCAGTACTTC. It yields the protein CASSQSYGTEQYF.